Sequencing of this TCR beta chain was carried out in a study of monozygotic twins with inflammatory bowel disease. Notes on the study in general: No difference in repertoire similarity was seen between concordant and discordant twins, possibly because power was limited.

To note about this clonotype: Its target is not known.

The CDR3 spans 16 residues. Germline CDR1 reads LGHDT; CDR2 reads YNNKEL (reference sequence). The cDNA of both the TCRalpha and TCRbeta chains was subjected to two nested PCRs of about 17 and 10 cycles. TCRdb processed the 5' RACE reads again and assigns one entry to each CDR3 protein, with no DNA. The repertoire shows approximately 40,000 distinct CDR3 sequences; the top ten hold more than 4.5%. Sample: blood. The clonotype originates from a human donor with ulcerative colitis or Crohn's disease, or a healthy co-twin of an affected twin (not recorded which). The V call is TRBV3-1, the J call TRBJ1-5. CDR3: CASSQDSGPSNQPQHF.